These 27 T cell receptor beta chains originate from one sample sequenced in a study of blood T cell repertoires in COVID-19. Sequenced by immunoSEQ multiplex PCR; TCRdb stores in-frame clones only, minus some. The sample lists 160,000 or so clones, more than 75% seen once, with 0.85% to 1.2% in the top ten. The specimen sequenced was peripheral blood. The receptors stem from a man between 35 and 55 years old with acute or convalescent COVID-19.

This sequence joins TRBV7-9 and TRBJ2-7, with TRBD1 matching 10 bases. Germline CDR1 and CDR2: SEHNR and FQNEAQ (reference sequence). The CDR3 is 15 residues long. V gave up 5 bases and J gave up 5 bases; unmatched junction bases: 9. The CDR3 reads CASSPLDRGFHEQYF. DNA for the CDR3: TGTGCCAGCAGCCCCCTGGACAGGGGGTTTCACGAGCAGTACTTC.

This clone appeared once. The CDR3 protein is CASRESSEKLFF. The DNA for the CDR3 is TGTGCCAGCAGGGAGTCGTCGGAAAAACTGTTTTTT. This rearrangement joins TRBV2 to TRBJ1-4, with D hard to call. V was shortened by 6 bases and J by 8 bases, with 10 bases between the two germline ends. The CDR3 totals 12 residues. Germline CDR1 reads SNHLY; CDR2 reads FYNNEI.

The sample holds one count of this clone. The chain uses TRBV7-8 and TRBJ1-1; D gene unclear. The germline V and J ends were trimmed by 5 bases and 0 bases, with 16 bases remaining between them. The CDR3 totals 16 residues. CDR1 and CDR2 from the germline V gene are SGHVS and FQNEAQ. CDR3 region: CASSLSSRTMNTEAFF. CDR3 DNA: TGTGCCAGCAGCCTAAGTAGTAGAACCATGAACACTGAAGCTTTCTTT.

The rearrangement links TRBV7-9 to TRBJ2-1, with a possible D match to TRBD2 (5 bases). CDR3 size: 13 residues. Trimming stripped 5 bases from V and 10 bases from J, with 15 bases between. Germline CDR1 is SEHNR and CDR2 is FQNEAQ (reference sequence). CDR3 amino acids: CASSNQLVVEQFF. The CDR3 coding sequence is TGTGCCAGCAGCAATCAACTAGTCGTGGAGCAGTTCTTC.

The chain recombines TRBV5-1 with TRBJ1-2, with D perhaps TRBD1 (6 bases). The CDR3 sequence is 15 residues long. In germline, CDR1 is SGHRS, CDR2 YFSETQ. Trimming cost V 5 bases and J 5 bases, with 19 bases left between them. This CDR3 reads CASSPTSGEGYGYTF. The CDR3 DNA follows: TGCGCCAGCAGTCCTACCTCAGGGGAGGGATATGGCTACACCTTC.

This rearrangement joins TRBV11-2 to TRBJ1-2; no clear D gene. Trimming shortened V by 0 bases and J by 8 bases, and 7 bases separated the two germline ends. Per the germline V gene, CDR1 is SGHAT and CDR2 is FQNNGV. The CDR3 contains 12 residues. Here the CDR3 reads CASSLDVMGYTF. DNA of the CDR3: TGTGCCAGCAGCTTAGATGTCATGGGCTACACCTTC.

The rearrangement links TRBV18 to TRBJ2-1; 7 bases match TRBD2. The CDR3 loop spans 15 amino acids. Germline values: CDR1 KGHSH, CDR2 LQKENI. Germline trimming cut 0 bases from V and 4 bases from J; bases unmatched to any gene: 3. CDR3: CASSPPGGNYNEQFF. The CDR3 coding sequence is TGTGCCAGCTCACCACCCGGGGGGAATTACAATGAGCAGTTCTTC.

V usage is TRBV11-2 and J usage is TRBJ2-7; no definite D call. V was shortened by 1 base and J by 6 bases, with 7 bases between the two germline ends. CDR1 and CDR2 from the germline V gene are SGHAT and FQNNGV. This CDR3 region has 12 residues. In DNA, the CDR3 is TGTGCCAGCAGCTTAGTTCCGCGCGAGCAGTACTTC. Protein product: CASSLVPREQYF.

The chain links TRBV6-5 to TRBJ1-4; 9 bases are shared with TRBD1. This CDR3 is 15 amino acids long. Germline values: CDR1 MNHEY, CDR2 SVGAGI. The V gene end was trimmed by 4 bases and the J gene end by 8 bases; junction bases not matched to a gene: 8. The CDR3: CASSSWDRAYEKLFF. The CDR3 DNA follows: TGTGCCAGCAGTTCTTGGGACAGGGCCTACGAAAAACTGTTTTTT.

The V gene is TRBV10-3, the J gene TRBJ1-1; 7 positions agree with TRBD1. The CDR3 consists of 16 residues. The V and J ends lost 7 bases and 0 bases, in that order; junction bases with no gene match: 11. The germline V gene encodes CDR1 ENHRY and CDR2 SYGVKD. CDR3 sequence reads: CAITQGRKGVNTEAFF. For the CDR3, the DNA is TGTGCCATCACACAGGGGAGAAAAGGGGTGAACACTGAAGCTTTCTTT.

CDR3 coding DNA: TGTGCCAGCTCCGAGGGCGGGTTCTCCTACAATGAGCAGTTCTTC. Amino acid sequence: CASSEGGFSYNEQFF. J is TRBJ2-1 and V is TRBV9, with a possible D match to TRBD2 (5 bases). Germline CDR1 reads SGDLS; CDR2 reads YYNGEE. This CDR3 is 15 amino acids long. Trimming pared 7 bases from V and 0 bases from J, leaving 14 bases between.

The gene calls are TRBV6-5 and TRBJ1-3; TRBD1 matches at 9 bases. V trimming: 6 bases; J trimming: 3 bases; junction bases outside the gene matches: 3. Germline CDR1 is MNHEY and CDR2 is SVGAGI. The CDR3 is made up of 14 amino acids. The CDR3 spells CASRTGQGGNTIYF. The CDR3 DNA sequence: TGTGCCAGCAGAACGGGACAGGGTGGAAACACCATATATTTT.

This chain connects TRBV5-1 to TRBJ2-5, with D uncertain. Looked up from germline, CDR1 is SGHRS and CDR2 is YFSETQ. The CDR3 is 14 residues long. Trimming removed 0 bases from V and 5 bases from J, with 11 bases in between. DNA for the CDR3: TGCGCCAGCAGCTTGGGGAGAGTTAGGGAGACCCAGTACTTC. Amino acid sequence: CASSLGRVRETQYF. Full variable domain (remainder filled in from reference TRBV5-1 and TRBJ2-5): KAGVTQTPRYLIKTRGQQVTLSCSPISGHRSVSWYQQTPGQGLQFLFEYFSETQRNKGNFPGRFSGRQFSNSRSEMNVSTLELGDSALYLCASSLGRVRETQYFGPGTRLLVL.

This clone was seen only once. This chain links TRBV9 with TRBJ2-5, with 8 bases matching TRBD2. This CDR3 region has 15 residues. V lost 4 bases to trimming and J lost 4 bases; unmatched junction nucleotides: 9. CDR1 and CDR2 (germline): SGDLS, YYNGEE. Written as DNA, the CDR3 is TGTGCCAGCAGCCCCCGGGAGGGACGGAGAGAGACCCAGTACTTC. This codes for CASSPREGRRETQYF.

This sequence joins TRBV3-1 (or the pseudogene TRBV3-2) and TRBJ2-1; maybe TRBD1 (7 bases). V dropped 2 bases and J dropped 10 bases, with 18 bases sitting between them. This CDR3 contains 15 residues. In germline, CDR1 is LGHDT, CDR2 YNNKEL (reference sequence). DNA of the CDR3: TGTGCCAGCAGCCAACGGGGGACAGCCCTGCGGGAGCAGTTCTTC. Protein sequence: CASSQRGTALREQFF.

The chain recombines TRBV30 with TRBJ2-5, with 8 positions matching TRBD1. Germline CDR1 reads GTSNPN; CDR2 reads SVGIG (reference sequence). CDR3 size: 14 residues. J gave up 5 bases and V 2 bases, and 7 bases lay outside the gene matches. Here the CDR3 DNA reads TGTGCCTGGAGTAATCAGGGGGCTGGGGAGACCCAGTACTTC. Encoded protein: CAWSNQGAGETQYF. The whole variable domain, filled in from reference TRBV30 and TRBJ2-5, reads SQTIHQWPATLVQPVGSPLSLECTVEGTSNPNLYWYRQAAGRGLQLLFYSVGIGQISSEVPQNLSASRPQDRQFILSSKKLLLSDSGFYLCAWSNQGAGETQYFGPGTRLLVL.

In DNA form, the CDR3 reads TGTGCCAGCAGGGACCGGACAGCGAACACTGAAGCTTTCTTT. This translates into CASRDRTANTEAFF. The chain carries TRBV6-5 and TRBJ1-1; D may be TRBD1 (6 bases). The CDR3 extends over 14 amino acids. CDR1 and CDR2 (germline): MNHEY, SVGAGI. Trimming shortened V by 6 bases and J by 1 base, and 12 bases separated the two germline ends.

The chain has TRBV19 and TRBJ1-4, with TRBD1 matching over 10 bases. CDR1 is LNHDA and CDR2 is SQIVND in the germline V gene (reference sequence). V lost 4 bases and J lost 7; bases outside the gene matches: 3. The CDR3 has 14 amino acids. As DNA, the CDR3 is TGTGCCAGTAGTACTGACAGGGGGCGTGAAAAACTGTTTTTT. Its translation is CASSTDRGREKLFF.

The chain is built from TRBV19 and TRBJ1-1, with TRBD1 matching 8 bases. This CDR3 has 16 amino acids. CDR1 and CDR2 (germline): LNHDA, SQIVND (reference sequence). V lost 0 bases and J lost 5; bases outside the gene matches: 8. This CDR3 is CASSIDPNYRGTEAFF. CDR3 nucleotides: TGTGCCAGTAGTATAGACCCAAACTACAGGGGGACTGAAGCTTTCTTT.

The CDR3 is CASRPGDLDRSNTEAFF. Here the CDR3 DNA reads TGTGCCAGTAGGCCGGGGGATTTGGACCGATCGAACACTGAAGCTTTCTTT. The chain employs TRBV19 and TRBJ1-1, with D maybe TRBD1 (5 bases). CDR3 length: 17 amino acids. Germline V lookup: CDR1 LNHDA, CDR2 SQIVND (reference sequence). Trimming stripped 6 bases from V and 1 base from J, with 21 bases between.

V gene TRBV7-9 combines with J gene TRBJ2-5; D is uncertain. The CDR3 is 14 residues long. Trimming stripped 4 bases from V and 3 bases from J, with 12 bases between. Germline values: CDR1 SEHNR, CDR2 FQNEAQ (reference sequence). Here the CDR3 reads CASSYLGSEETQYF. The CDR3 DNA reads TGTGCCAGCAGCTACCTAGGTTCGGAAGAGACCCAGTACTTC.

The rearrangement joins TRBV6-2 or TRBV6-3 to TRBJ2-7; D is unclear. The CDR3 is 15 amino acids. Germline V gene lookup returns CDR1 MNHEY and CDR2 SVGEGT. Trimming pared 1 base from V and 3 bases from J, leaving 13 bases between. In nucleotides, the CDR3 is TGTGCCAGCAGTTACTTCTTTTTGCCAGACTACGAGCAGTACTTC. This codes for CASSYFFLPDYEQYF.

The CDR3 coding sequence is TGTGCCAGCAGTGCATCCACCTATAATTCACCCCTCCACTTT. Its translation is CASSASTYNSPLHF. V is TRBV2 and J is TRBJ1-6; no firm D call. This CDR3 region has 14 residues. Germline assignment: CDR1 SNHLY and CDR2 FYNNEI. Trimming stripped 4 bases from V and 2 bases from J, with 6 bases between.

The genes are TRBV7-2 and TRBJ2-6, with a tentative D call TRBD1 (6 bases). The V gene lost 4 bases and the J gene lost 4 bases, with 11 bases spanning the gap. Germline V CDR1 and CDR2: SGHTA, FQGNSA. CDR3 size: 15 residues. The CDR3 nucleotides read TGTGCCAGCAGCTCAAACAGGGCCGGGGCCAACGTCCTGACTTTC. Amino acid sequence: CASSSNRAGANVLTF.

This clone was counted between two and nine times. The chain combines TRBV6-1 with TRBJ2-7, with D possibly being TRBD1 (5 bases). The germline gives CDR1 MNHNS, CDR2 SASEGT. The CDR3 spans 14 residues. V lost 2 bases and J 3 bases, leaving 11 bases between the germline ends. CDR3 residues: CASSEFWTNYEQYF. For the CDR3, the DNA is TGTGCCAGCAGTGAATTCTGGACAAACTACGAGCAGTACTTC.

This sequence joins TRBV10-3 and TRBJ2-1; TRBD2 agrees at 8 bases. Germline lookup yields CDR1 ENHRY and CDR2 SYGVKD. The CDR3 runs 13 residues. V lost 6 bases, J lost 9 bases, and 7 bases stayed unmatched. The CDR3 region is CAISGPGGGEQFF. The DNA of the CDR3 is TGTGCCATCAGCGGCCCGGGGGGGGGTGAGCAGTTCTTC.

The chain couples TRBV3-1 (or the pseudogene TRBV3-2) to TRBJ2-1; 9 bases match TRBD2. With V trimmed by 4 bases and J by 2 bases, 3 bases remained unmatched. The germline V gene encodes CDR1 LGHDT and CDR2 YNNKEL (reference sequence). The CDR3 covers 15 residues. In nucleotides, the CDR3 is TGTGCCAGCAGCCGAAAGCGGGGGGCCTACAATGAGCAGTTCTTC. Its protein is CASSRKRGAYNEQFF.